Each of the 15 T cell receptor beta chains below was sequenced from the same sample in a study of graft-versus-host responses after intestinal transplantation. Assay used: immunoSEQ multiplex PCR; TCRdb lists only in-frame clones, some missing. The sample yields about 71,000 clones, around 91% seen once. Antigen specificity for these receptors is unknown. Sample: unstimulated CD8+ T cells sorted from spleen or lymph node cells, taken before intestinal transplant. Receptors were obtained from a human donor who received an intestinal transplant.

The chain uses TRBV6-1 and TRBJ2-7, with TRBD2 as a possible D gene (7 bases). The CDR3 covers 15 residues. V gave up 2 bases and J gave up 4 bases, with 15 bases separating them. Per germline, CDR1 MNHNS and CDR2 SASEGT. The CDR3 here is CASSEYAGEGYEQYF. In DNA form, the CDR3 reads TGTGCCAGCAGTGAATATGCAGGGGAGGGATACGAGCAGTACTTC.

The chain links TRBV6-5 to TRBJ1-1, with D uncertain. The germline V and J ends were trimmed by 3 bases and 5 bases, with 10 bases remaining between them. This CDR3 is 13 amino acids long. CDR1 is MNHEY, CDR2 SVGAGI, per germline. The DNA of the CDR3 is TGTGCCAGCAGTTATACCGACAAAACTGAAGCTTTCTTT. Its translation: CASSYTDKTEAFF.

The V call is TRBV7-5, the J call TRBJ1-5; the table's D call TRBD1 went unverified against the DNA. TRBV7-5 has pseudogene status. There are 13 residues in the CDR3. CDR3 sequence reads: CARSWGQGPPQHF. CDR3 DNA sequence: TGTGCCAGAAGCTGGGGACAGGGGCCGCCCCAGCATTTT.

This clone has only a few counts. CDR3 sequence: CASSLAGVRYEQYF. CDR3 nucleotides: TGTGCCAGCAGCTTGGCGGGGGTGCGGTACGAGCAGTACTTC. The chain recombines TRBV5-6 with TRBJ2-7, with D possibly TRBD2 on 6 matching bases. V dropped 0 bases and J dropped 4 bases, with 11 bases sitting between them. The CDR3 is made up of 14 amino acids. Looked up from germline, CDR1 is SGHDT and CDR2 is YYEEEE.

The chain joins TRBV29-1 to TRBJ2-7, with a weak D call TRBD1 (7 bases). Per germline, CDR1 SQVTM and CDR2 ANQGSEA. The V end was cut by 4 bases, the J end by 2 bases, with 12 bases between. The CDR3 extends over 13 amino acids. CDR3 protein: CSVGGDSTYEQYF. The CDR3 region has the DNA TGCAGCGTTGGGGGGGACAGCACCTACGAGCAGTACTTC.

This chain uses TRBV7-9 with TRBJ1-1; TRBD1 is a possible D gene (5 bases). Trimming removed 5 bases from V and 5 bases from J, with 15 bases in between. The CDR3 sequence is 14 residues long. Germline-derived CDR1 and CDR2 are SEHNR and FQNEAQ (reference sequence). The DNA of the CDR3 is TGTGCCAGCAGCCGCGGGACCGAAGGGACTGAAGCTTTCTTT. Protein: CASSRGTEGTEAFF. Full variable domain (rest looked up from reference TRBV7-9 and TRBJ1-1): DTGVSQNPRHKITKRGQNVTFRCDPISEHNRLYWYRQTLGQGPEFLTYFQNEAQLEKSRLLSDRFSAERPKGSFSTLEIQRTEQGDSAMYLCASSRGTEGTEAFFGQGTRLTVV.

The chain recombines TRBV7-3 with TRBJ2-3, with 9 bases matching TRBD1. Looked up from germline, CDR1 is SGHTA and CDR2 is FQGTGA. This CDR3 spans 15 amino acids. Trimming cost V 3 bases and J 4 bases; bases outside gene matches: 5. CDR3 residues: CASSFTGGKSDTQYF. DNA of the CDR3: TGTGCCAGCAGCTTCACAGGGGGCAAATCAGATACGCAGTATTTT.

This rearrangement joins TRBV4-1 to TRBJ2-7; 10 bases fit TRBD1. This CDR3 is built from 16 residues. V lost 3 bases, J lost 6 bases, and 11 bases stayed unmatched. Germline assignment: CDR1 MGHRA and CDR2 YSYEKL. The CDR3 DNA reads TGCGCCAGCAGCCAGGACTCCGGGACAGGGGAGGTCGAGCAGTACTTC. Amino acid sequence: CASSQDSGTGEVEQYF.

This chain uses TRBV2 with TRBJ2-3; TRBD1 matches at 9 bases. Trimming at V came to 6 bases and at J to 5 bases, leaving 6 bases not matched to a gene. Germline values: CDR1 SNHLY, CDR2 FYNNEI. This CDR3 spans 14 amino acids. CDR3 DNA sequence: TGTGCCAGCAGCTACAGGGGGCGGGAAGATACGCAGTATTTT. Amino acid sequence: CASSYRGREDTQYF.

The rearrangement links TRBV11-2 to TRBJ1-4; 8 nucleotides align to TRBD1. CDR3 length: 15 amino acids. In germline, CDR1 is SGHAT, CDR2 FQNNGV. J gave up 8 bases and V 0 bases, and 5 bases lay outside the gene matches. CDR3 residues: CASSLEGQGEEKLFF. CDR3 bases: TGTGCCAGCAGCTTAGAAGGACAGGGAGAAGAAAAACTGTTTTTT.

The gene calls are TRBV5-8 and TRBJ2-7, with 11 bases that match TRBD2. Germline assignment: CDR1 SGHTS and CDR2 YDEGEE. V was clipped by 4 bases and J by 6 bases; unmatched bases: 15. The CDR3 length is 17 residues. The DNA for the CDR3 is TGTGCCAGCAGCCTCGTCCCGACTAGCGGGGCCTCCGGCGAGCAGTACTTC. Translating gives CASSLVPTSGASGEQYF.

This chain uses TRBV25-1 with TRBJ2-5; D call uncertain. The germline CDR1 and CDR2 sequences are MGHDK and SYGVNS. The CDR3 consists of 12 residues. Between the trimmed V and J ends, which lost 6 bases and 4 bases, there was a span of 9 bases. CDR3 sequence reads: CASRSSPETQYF. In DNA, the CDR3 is TGTGCCAGCAGGTCATCCCCAGAGACCCAGTACTTC.

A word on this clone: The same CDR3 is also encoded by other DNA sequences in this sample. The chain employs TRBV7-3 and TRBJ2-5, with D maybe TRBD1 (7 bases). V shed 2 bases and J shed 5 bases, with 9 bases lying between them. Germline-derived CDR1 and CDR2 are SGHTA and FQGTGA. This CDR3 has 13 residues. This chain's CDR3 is CASSLAGGETQYF. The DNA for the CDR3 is TGTGCCAGCAGCTTAGCAGGGGGGGAGACCCAGTACTTC.

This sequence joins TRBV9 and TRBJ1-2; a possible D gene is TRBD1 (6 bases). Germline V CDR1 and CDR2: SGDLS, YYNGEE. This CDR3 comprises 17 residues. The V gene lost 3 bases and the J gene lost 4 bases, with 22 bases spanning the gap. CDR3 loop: CASSATGGWGTPYGYTF. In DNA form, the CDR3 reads TGTGCCAGCAGCGCGACCGGTGGGTGGGGGACACCCTATGGCTACACCTTC.

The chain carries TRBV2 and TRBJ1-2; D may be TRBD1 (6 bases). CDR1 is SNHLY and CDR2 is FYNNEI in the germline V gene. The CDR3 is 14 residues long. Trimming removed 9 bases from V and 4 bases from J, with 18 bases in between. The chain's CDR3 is CARIHRVPIYGYTF. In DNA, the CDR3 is TGTGCCAGGATACACAGGGTACCGATCTATGGCTACACCTTC. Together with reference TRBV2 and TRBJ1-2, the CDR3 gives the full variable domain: EPEVTQTPSHQVTQMGQEVILRCVPISNHLYFYWYRQILGQKVEFLVSFYNNEISEKSEIFDDQFSVERPDGSNFTLKIRSTKLEDSAMYFCARIHRVPIYGYTFGSGTRLTVV.